The 17 T cell receptor beta chains below come from one sample, sequenced in a study of T-cell reconstitution after alpha-beta-depleted transplantation in children. For TCRbeta, the library was prepared with unique molecular identifiers. TCRdb re-derived calls from the PCR reads in MiXCR, one entry per CDR3 protein. The repertoire includes 73,000 or so distinct CDR3 sequences, roughly 4.5% of them detected once, and approximately 20% sits in the top ten. The specimen comprised PBMCs, mostly from graft donor cells, sampled 180 days after TCRalphabeta/CD19-depleted stem cell transplant. These receptors all come from a boy under two years old who had a stem cell transplant for acute myeloid leukemia, so the T cells may come from the graft donor.

This clonotype turned up a few times. The V call is TRBV15, the J call TRBJ1-1; possibly TRBD1 for D (5 bases). Germline V gene data show CDR1 as LNHNV and CDR2 as YYDKDF (reference sequence). This CDR3 is built from 15 residues. The V end was cut by 1 base, the J end by 0 bases, with 9 bases between. CDR3 sequence reads: CATSRVTAVNTEAFF. The CDR3 DNA is TGTGCCACCAGCAGAGTGACAGCCGTGAACACTGAAGCTTTCTTT.

A few counts support this clonotype. The junction does not match germline at one end; this may be a read error. V and J are TRBV12-3 or TRBV12-4 and TRBJ2-1; 13 nucleotides agree with TRBD2. The CDR3 consists of 18 residues. CDR3 in amino acids: CTSSFSGATSGGPNEQFF. CDR3 in DNA: TGTACCAGCAGTTTCTCAGGGGCGACTAGCGGGGGGCCCAATGAGCAGTTCTTC.

This clonotype has at least ten counts. This rearrangement joins TRBV11-2 to TRBJ2-5, with 8 bases fitting TRBD2. Germline assignment: CDR1 SGHAT and CDR2 FQNNGV. Germline trimming cut 3 bases from V and 2 bases from J; bases unmatched to any gene: 5. This CDR3 region has 15 residues. Here the CDR3 reads CASSLTGGLQETQYF. CDR3 DNA sequence: TGTGCCAGCAGCTTGACGGGGGGGCTACAAGAGACCCAGTACTTC.

This clonotype was found many times. V and J are TRBV12-3 or TRBV12-4 and TRBJ1-4; unclear D gene. This CDR3 is built from 14 residues. V was clipped by 7 bases and J by 5 bases, with 14 bases between them. For the CDR3, the DNA is TGTGCCAGCACCTCGGGTCTTCGAAATGAAAAACTGTTTTTT. Protein sequence: CASTSGLRNEKLFF.

This clonotype was picked up many times. V is TRBV19 and J is TRBJ1-1; D is unresolved. V lost 3 bases to trimming and J lost 1 base, with 12 bases between them. The CDR3 is 15 amino acids. CDR1 and CDR2 from the germline V gene are LNHDA and SQIVND (reference sequence). The CDR3 region is CASSILEGRNTEAFF. The DNA of the CDR3 is TGTGCCAGTAGTATTTTGGAGGGCAGGAACACTGAAGCTTTCTTT.

The rearrangement uses TRBV5-1 and TRBJ2-2; D may be TRBD2 (5 bases). The germline CDR1 and CDR2 sequences are SGHRS and YFSETQ. The V end was cut by 0 bases, the J end by 5 bases, with 11 bases between. CDR3 length: 15 amino acids. For the CDR3, the DNA is TGCGCCAGCAGCTTGGTCGGAGGAAATACCGGGGAGCTGTTTTTT. Translating gives CASSLVGGNTGELFF.

This clonotype was recorded many times. The chain links TRBV18 to TRBJ2-1; D remains unclear. The CDR3 runs to 12 residues. The V gene lost 2 bases and the J gene lost 6 bases, with 5 bases spanning the gap. Germline lookup yields CDR1 KGHSH and CDR2 LQKENI. The CDR3 bases are TGTGCCAGCTCACCATGGAGCAATGAGCAGTTCTTC. Protein: CASSPWSNEQFF.

This clonotype was picked up many times. This chain connects TRBV18 to TRBJ1-5; D gene uncertain. Germline V gene data show CDR1 as KGHSH and CDR2 as LQKENI. CDR3 length: 16 amino acids. Trimming cost V 6 bases and J 3 bases, with 18 bases left between them. The CDR3: CASSPFSPDNNQPQHF. CDR3 nucleotides: TGTGCCAGCTCCCCCTTCTCCCCGGATAACAATCAGCCCCAGCATTTT.

This clonotype was counted many times. The chain employs TRBV3-1 and TRBJ1-1, with D tentatively TRBD1 (5 bases). The germline CDR1 and CDR2 sequences are LGHDT and YNNKEL (reference sequence). Deletions cut 3 bases from V and 10 bases from J, with 9 bases between. CDR3 length equals 11 residues. The CDR3 DNA reads TGTGCCAGCAGCCAGGGACTGGGAGCTTTCTTT. Its protein product is CASSQGLGAFF.

This clonotype was picked up many times. The chain employs TRBV5-5 and TRBJ2-3; D assignment may be TRBD1 or TRBD2 (6 bases each). CDR1 and CDR2 (germline): SGHKS, YYEKEE (reference sequence). The CDR3 is 13 residues long. The ends were cut back, 2 bases at V and 5 bases at J, with 9 bases in the middle. The CDR3 loop reads CASSFGGLDTQYF. CDR3 bases: TGTGCCAGCAGCTTCGGGGGCCTAGATACGCAGTATTTT.

This clonotype was detected ten times or more. The chain carries TRBV12-3 or TRBV12-4 and TRBJ2-2, with 8 bases identical to TRBD1. V trimming: 5 bases; J trimming: 7 bases; junction bases outside the gene matches: 6. The CDR3 is 14 amino acids. The CDR3 is CASSAGGRDGELFF. The DNA of the CDR3 is TGTGCCAGCAGTGCAGGGGGCCGGGACGGGGAGCTGTTTTTT.

This clonotype showed up many times. The chain combines TRBV14 with TRBJ2-2; D possibly corresponds to TRBD2 (6 bases). The CDR3 sequence is 19 residues long. Trimming removed 4 bases at V and 3 bases at J, with 24 bases between. Germline lookup yields CDR1 SGHDN and CDR2 FVKESK. CDR3 bases: TGTGCCAGCAGCCGGTCGGTACCAGGGACCTGGGGGGACACCGGGGAGCTGTTTTTT. This gives the protein CASSRSVPGTWGDTGELFF.

This clonotype was seen repeatedly, ten times or more. This chain connects TRBV10-2 to TRBJ2-4; D not resolved. CDR1 is WSHSY, CDR2 SAAADI, per germline. The V gene lost 1 base and the J gene lost 1 base, with 11 bases spanning the gap. The CDR3 covers 16 residues. In DNA form, the CDR3 reads TGCGCCAGCAGTGAGTACGGTACTTACGCCAAAAACATTCAGTACTTC. It is translated as CASSEYGTYAKNIQYF.

This clonotype showed up many times. This rearrangement joins TRBV3-1 to TRBJ1-5, with D possibly TRBD1 on 5 matching bases. CDR1 and CDR2 (germline): LGHDT, YNNKEL (reference sequence). V lost 4 bases and J lost 9, with 13 bases in between. The CDR3 covers 13 residues. CDR3 DNA: TGTGCCAGCAGCCGCAGCGATAGGGGGCCCCAGCATTTT. It codes for CASSRSDRGPQHF.

This clonotype has ten or more counts. This chain connects TRBV12-3 or TRBV12-4 to TRBJ2-1, with TRBD1 matching 8 bases. With V trimmed by 2 bases and J by 5 bases, 11 bases remained unmatched. CDR3 length: 17 residues. CDR3 sequence: CASSLRSGQVIHNEQFF. The CDR3 DNA reads TGTGCCAGCAGTTTAAGGTCGGGACAGGTGATCCACAATGAGCAGTTCTTC.

This clonotype was picked up many times. The chain carries TRBV30 and TRBJ1-6; D is perhaps TRBD1 (5 bases). Between the trimmed V and J ends, which lost 5 bases and 5 bases, there was a span of 10 bases. This CDR3 spans 13 amino acids. Per germline, CDR1 GTSNPN and CDR2 SVGIG (reference sequence). Here the CDR3 reads CAWSYRNNSPLHF. The CDR3 nucleotides read TGTGCCTGGTCCTACAGGAATAATTCACCCCTCCACTTT.

Of note for this clonotype: With a much larger clone just one base away, this may be a read error. The chain recombines TRBV6-5 with TRBJ2-2, with 7 bases lining up with TRBD2. Germline assignment: CDR1 MNHEY and CDR2 SVGAGI. There are 15 residues in the CDR3. V lost 2 bases, J lost 7 bases, and 7 bases stayed unmatched. This chain's CDR3 is CASSYSGGRGGELFF. The CDR3 bases are TGTGCCAGCAGTTACAGTGGGGGGAGGGGCGGGGAGCTGTTTTTT.